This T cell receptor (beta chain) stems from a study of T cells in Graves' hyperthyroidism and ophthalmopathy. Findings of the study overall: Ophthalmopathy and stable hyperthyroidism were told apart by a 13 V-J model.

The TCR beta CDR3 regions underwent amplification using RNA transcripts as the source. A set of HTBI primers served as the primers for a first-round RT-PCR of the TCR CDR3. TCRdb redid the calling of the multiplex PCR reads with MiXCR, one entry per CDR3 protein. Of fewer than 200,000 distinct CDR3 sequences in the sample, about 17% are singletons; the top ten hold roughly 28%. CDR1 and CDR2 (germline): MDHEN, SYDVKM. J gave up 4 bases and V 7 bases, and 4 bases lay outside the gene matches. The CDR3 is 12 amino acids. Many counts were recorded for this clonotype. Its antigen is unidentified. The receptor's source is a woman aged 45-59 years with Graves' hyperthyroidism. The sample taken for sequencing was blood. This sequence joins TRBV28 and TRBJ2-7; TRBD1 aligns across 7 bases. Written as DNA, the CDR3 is TGTGCCAGCATGACAGGGCCTTACGAGCAGTACTTC. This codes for CASMTGPYEQYF.